The source of this TCR beta chain is a study of spatial heterogeneity in lung cancer. Documented time point: blood at routine non-recurrence follow-up after resection. This clonotype has just a few counts. TCRdb passed the 5' RACE reads through MiXCR, listing each CDR3 protein once. Here the sample spans around 100,000 distinct CDR3 sequences, less than 14% being singletons. Germline CDR1 SGDLS, CDR2 YYNGEE. With 4 bases removed from V and 3 bases from J, the gap between germline ends came to 14 bases. The CDR3 spans 15 residues. The genes are TRBV9 and TRBJ1-5, with no clear D. This receptor was obtained from a female donor with early-stage non-small cell lung cancer. Sequenced here: PBMCs, sampled at follow-up. The CDR3 region is CASSLDSRHNQPQHF. Written as DNA, the CDR3 is TGTGCCAGCAGCCTGGACTCGCGGCACAATCAGCCCCAGCATTTT. Based on the CDR3 plus reference TRBV9 and TRBJ1-5, the full variable domain is DSGVTQTPKHLITATGQRVTLRCSPRSGDLSVYWYQQSLDQGLQFLIQYYNGEERAKGNILERFSAQQFPDLHSELNLSSLELGDSALYFCASSLDSRHNQPQHFGDGTRLSIL.